This T cell receptor beta chain was retrieved from a study of cytomegalovirus exposure and HLA in healthy donors. Study at large: There were fewer than 130 million unique TCR beta sequences, drawn from 150 million to 200 million T cells, in an earlier analysis. General study findings and limits: Equally common other TCR beta chains were less clonally expanded than HLA-associated ones, a later analysis found.

There were likely unrecorded immune exposures, though donors were nominally healthy when sampled. With V trimmed by 6 bases and J by 4 bases, 6 bases remained unmatched. The CDR3 sequence is 15 residues long. CDR1 and CDR2 from the germline V gene are MNHNS and SASEGT. The PCR ran on 60 Vbeta and 13 Jbeta primers. Clones were sequenced by immunoSEQ multiplex PCR, and TCRdb holds only the in-frame ones, with some missing. The sample totals about 140,000 clones. Points on this clone: The antigen remains unidentified.

This clonotype was sampled from a man in his forties or fifties in good health and CMV-seronegative. Sequencing input: PBMCs. This chain connects TRBV6-1 to TRBJ1-3, with 10 bases identical to TRBD1. The CDR3 sequence: CASSPGQGDGNTIYF. In nucleotides, the CDR3 is TGTGCCAGCAGCCCCGGACAGGGGGACGGAAACACCATATATTTT.